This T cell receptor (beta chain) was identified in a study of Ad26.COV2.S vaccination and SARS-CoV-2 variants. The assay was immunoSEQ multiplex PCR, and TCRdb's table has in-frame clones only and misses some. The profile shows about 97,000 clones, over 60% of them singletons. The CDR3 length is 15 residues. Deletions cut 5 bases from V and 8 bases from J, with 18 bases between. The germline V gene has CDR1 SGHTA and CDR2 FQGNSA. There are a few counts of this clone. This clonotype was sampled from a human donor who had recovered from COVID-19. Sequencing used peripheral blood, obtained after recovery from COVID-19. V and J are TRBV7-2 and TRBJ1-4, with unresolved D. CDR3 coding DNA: TGTGCCAGCAGCCAAGAGACACACGAGGACGAAAAACTGTTTTTT. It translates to CASSQETHEDEKLFF. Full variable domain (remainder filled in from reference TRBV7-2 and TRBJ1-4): GAGVSQSPSNKVTEKGKDVELRCDPISGHTALYWYRQSLGQGLEFLIYFQGNSAPDKSGLPSDRFSAERTGGSVSTLTIQRTQQEDSAVYLCASSQETHEDEKLFFGSGTQLSVL.